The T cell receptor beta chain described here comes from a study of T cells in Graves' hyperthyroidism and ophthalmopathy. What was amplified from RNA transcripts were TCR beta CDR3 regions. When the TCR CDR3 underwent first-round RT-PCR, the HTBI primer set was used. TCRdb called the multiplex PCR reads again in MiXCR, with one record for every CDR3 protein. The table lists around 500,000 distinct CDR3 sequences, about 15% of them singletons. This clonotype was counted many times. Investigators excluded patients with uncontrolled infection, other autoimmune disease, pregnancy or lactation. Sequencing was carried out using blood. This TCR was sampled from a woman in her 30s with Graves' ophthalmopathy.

CDR3 nucleotide sequence: TGTGCCAGCAGCCAAGTCCCCGGCGGGGCAGGGGGTGTCTACGAGCAGTACTTC. This encodes CASSQVPGGAGGVYEQYF. The chain carries TRBV3-1 and TRBJ2-7; the D gene is possibly TRBD1 (7 bases). Trimming shortened V by 1 base and J by 3 bases, and 22 bases separated the two germline ends. This CDR3 has 18 residues. CDR1 and CDR2 (germline): LGHDT, YNNKEL (reference sequence).